The clone carrying this T cell receptor (beta chain) occurred a few times. What it binds is unknown. This specimen belongs to a study of cytomegalovirus exposure and HLA in healthy donors. General observations from the study: A later analysis showed that HLA-associated TCR beta chains had undergone more clonal expansion than equally common others.

With 60 Vbeta and 13 Jbeta primers, the PCR was carried out. The table came from immunoSEQ multiplex PCR; TCRdb's copy has only in-frame clones and leaves some out. The profile shows some 120,000 clones, about 80% of them singletons. CDR1 and CDR2 (germline): SGHTA, FQGNSA. Trimming at V came to 5 bases and at J to 4 bases, leaving 6 bases not matched to a gene. The CDR3 is 14 amino acids. This chain uses TRBV7-2 with TRBJ1-1, with TRBD1 matching over 8 bases. The sequence was obtained from a woman aged 40-49 years in good health and CMV-seropositive. The material sequenced was PBMCs. Here the CDR3 DNA reads TGTGCCAGCAGCCCCGACAGGGGACGCACTGAAGCTTTCTTT. Residues: CASSPDRGRTEAFF.